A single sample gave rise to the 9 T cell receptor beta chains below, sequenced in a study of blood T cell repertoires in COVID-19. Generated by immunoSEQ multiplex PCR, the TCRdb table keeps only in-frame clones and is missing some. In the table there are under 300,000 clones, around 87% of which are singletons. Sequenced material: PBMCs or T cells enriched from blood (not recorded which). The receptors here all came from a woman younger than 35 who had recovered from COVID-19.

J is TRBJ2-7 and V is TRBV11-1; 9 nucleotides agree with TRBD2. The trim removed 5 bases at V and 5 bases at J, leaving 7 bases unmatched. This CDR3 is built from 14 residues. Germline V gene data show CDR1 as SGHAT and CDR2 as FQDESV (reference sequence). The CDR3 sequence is CASSPLAGNHEQYF. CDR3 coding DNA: TGTGCCAGCAGCCCTCTAGCGGGGAACCACGAGCAGTACTTC.

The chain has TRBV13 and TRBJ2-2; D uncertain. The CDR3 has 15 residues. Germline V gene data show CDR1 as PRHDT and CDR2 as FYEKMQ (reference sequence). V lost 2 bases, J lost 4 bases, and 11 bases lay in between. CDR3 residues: CASSLTQNPTGELFF. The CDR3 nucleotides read TGTGCCAGCAGCTTAACACAGAACCCCACCGGGGAGCTGTTTTTT.

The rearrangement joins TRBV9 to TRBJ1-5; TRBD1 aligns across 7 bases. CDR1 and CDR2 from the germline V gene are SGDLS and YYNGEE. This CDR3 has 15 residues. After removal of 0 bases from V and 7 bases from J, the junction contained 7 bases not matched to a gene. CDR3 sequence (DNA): TGTGCCAGCAGCGTAGATTCAGGGGGAAACCAGCCCCAGCATTTT. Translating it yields CASSVDSGGNQPQHF.

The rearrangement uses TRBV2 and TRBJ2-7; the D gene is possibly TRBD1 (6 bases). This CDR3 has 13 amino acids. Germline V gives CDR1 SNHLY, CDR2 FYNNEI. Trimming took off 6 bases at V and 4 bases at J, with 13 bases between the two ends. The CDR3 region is CASSPGTLYEQYF. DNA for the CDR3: TGTGCCAGCAGCCCCGGGACACTATACGAGCAGTACTTC.

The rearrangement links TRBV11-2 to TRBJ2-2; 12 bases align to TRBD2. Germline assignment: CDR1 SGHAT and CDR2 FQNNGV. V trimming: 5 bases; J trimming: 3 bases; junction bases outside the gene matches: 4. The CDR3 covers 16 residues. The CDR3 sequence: CASSTRLAGDTGELFF. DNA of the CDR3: TGTGCCAGCAGCACGAGACTAGCGGGGGACACCGGGGAGCTGTTTTTT.

CDR3 amino acids: CASSMGSILNEKLFF. CDR3 DNA sequence: TGCGCCAGCAGCATGGGAAGCATCTTAAATGAAAAACTGTTTTTT. The chain joins TRBV5-1 to TRBJ1-4; no clear D. Germline V gene lookup returns CDR1 SGHRS and CDR2 YFSETQ. V lost 4 bases to trimming and J lost 5 bases, with 15 bases between them. The CDR3 totals 15 residues.

CDR3 sequence (DNA): TGTGCCAGCAGTGAAGCTTATAGTAATGAAAAACTGTTTTTT. As protein: CASSEAYSNEKLFF. The V and J genes are TRBV6-1 and TRBJ1-4; no reliable D call. This CDR3 has 14 residues. The V and J ends lost 0 bases and 4 bases respectively, with 6 bases between them. The germline V gene has CDR1 MNHNS and CDR2 SASEGT.

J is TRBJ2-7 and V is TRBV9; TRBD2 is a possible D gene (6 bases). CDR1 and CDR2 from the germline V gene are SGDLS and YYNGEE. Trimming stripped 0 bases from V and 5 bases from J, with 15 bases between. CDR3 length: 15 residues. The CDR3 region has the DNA TGTGCCAGCAGCGTAGACGCGGGGCTTCTCGACGAGCAGTACTTC. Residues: CASSVDAGLLDEQYF.

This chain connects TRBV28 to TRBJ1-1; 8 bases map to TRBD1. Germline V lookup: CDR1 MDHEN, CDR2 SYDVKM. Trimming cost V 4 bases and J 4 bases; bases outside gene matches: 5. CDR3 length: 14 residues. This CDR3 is CASSWARGRTEAFF. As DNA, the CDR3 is TGTGCCAGCAGTTGGGCCAGGGGGCGCACTGAAGCTTTCTTT.